The sequence of this TCR beta chain was determined in a study of beta chain features in type 1 diabetes. Study results and limitations: In cDNA sequencing, cells with high TCR expression could be over-represented.

V was clipped by 0 bases and J by 1 base, with 6 bases between them. The CDR3 sequence is 15 residues long. Germline CDR1 and CDR2: MNHEY and SMNVEV (reference sequence). This clone was found a few times. What it binds is unknown. All of the isolated RNA was reverse transcribed, so expressed TCRB transcripts were sequenced. Sequenced by immunoSEQ multiplex PCR; TCRdb stores in-frame clones only, minus some. The sample carries hundreds of thousands of clones, approximately 12% recorded once. Material for sequencing was naive CD4+ T cells from blood. The TCR originated in a man aged 18 to 35 in good health. The rearrangement uses TRBV27 and TRBJ2-2; D gene ambiguous. CDR3 loop: CASSLSGGNTGELFF. The DNA of the CDR3 is TGTGCCAGCAGTTTATCAGGCGGGAACACCGGGGAGCTGTTTTTT.